This passage covers 32 T cell receptor beta chains from one sample sequenced in a study of blood T cell repertoires in COVID-19. Produced via immunoSEQ multiplex PCR; TCRdb's table is partial and in-frame only. The sample shows about 150,000 clones, about 85% of them seen only once. Sequencing input: peripheral blood. The receptors here all came from a man at least 80 years old with COVID-19, enrolled during active disease.

Only one count was recorded for this clone. This chain joins TRBV6-4 and TRBJ2-3, with a weak D call TRBD2 (5 bases). In germline, CDR1 is MRHNA, CDR2 SNTAGT. V lost 3 bases and J lost 6, with 10 bases in between. The CDR3 totals 13 residues. CDR3 protein: CASSEERGDTQYF. Written as DNA, the CDR3 is TGTGCCAGCAGTGAAGAGCGAGGGGATACGCAGTATTTT.

The chain recombines TRBV5-5 with TRBJ2-1, with 9 bases lining up with TRBD1. The J segment lost 4 bases and the V segment lost 0 bases, leaving 2 bases of the junction unmatched. The CDR3 is 15 residues long. Germline lookup yields CDR1 SGHKS and CDR2 YYEKEE (reference sequence). CDR3 sequence reads: CASSLAGQGYNEQFF. CDR3 DNA: TGTGCCAGCAGCTTGGCAGGACAGGGGTACAATGAGCAGTTCTTC.

As regards this clone: The same CDR3 can be traced to other DNA sequences in this sample. The chain employs TRBV7-3 and TRBJ2-2, with TRBD1 as a possible D gene (6 bases). Germline CDR1 reads SGHTA; CDR2 reads FQGTGA. The CDR3 has 12 amino acids. Trimming removed 6 bases from V and 7 bases from J, with 9 bases in between. The CDR3 sequence: CASSQQGGELFF. In nucleotides, the CDR3 is TGTGCCAGCAGTCAACAGGGCGGGGAGCTGTTTTTT.

The chain joins TRBV5-1 to TRBJ2-7, with TRBD1 matching over 8 bases. CDR3 length: 15 amino acids. V trimming: 2 bases; J trimming: 1 base; junction bases outside the gene matches: 5. CDR1 is SGHRS and CDR2 is YFSETQ in the germline V gene. The CDR3 loop is CASSLQGVISYEQYF. In DNA, the CDR3 is TGCGCCAGCAGCTTACAGGGGGTTATTTCCTACGAGCAGTACTTC.

This clone was counted only a few times. CDR3 loop: CASVGGPYEQYF. In nucleotides, the CDR3 is TGTGCCAGTGTGGGGGGGCCCTACGAGCAGTACTTC. The genes are TRBV19 and TRBJ2-7, with a possible D match to TRBD2 (7 bases). V was pared by 8 bases and J by 2 bases, with 10 bases between. Germline-derived CDR1 and CDR2 are LNHDA and SQIVND (reference sequence). CDR3 length equals 12 residues.

The rearrangement joins TRBV18 to TRBJ1-5; the D gene is possibly TRBD1 (5 bases). The CDR3 runs 13 residues. Germline V gene data show CDR1 as KGHSH and CDR2 as LQKENI. V was cut by 0 bases and J by 6 bases, with 6 bases left in between. The CDR3 loop is CASSPPGGQPQHF. CDR3 DNA: TGTGCCAGCTCACCACCGGGGGGTCAGCCCCAGCATTTT.

The chain employs TRBV10-3 and TRBJ1-1; D may be TRBD1 (5 bases). V was clipped by 0 bases and J by 3 bases, with 8 bases between them. The CDR3 has 14 residues. CDR1 is ENHRY, CDR2 SYGVKD, per germline. CDR3 coding DNA: TGTGCCATCAGTGAGTCCGGGACTTACACTGAAGCTTTCTTT. Amino acid sequence: CAISESGTYTEAFF.

The chain recombines TRBV28 with TRBJ1-1, with D perhaps matching TRBD1 (5 bases). CDR1 MDHEN and CDR2 SYDVKM come from the germline V gene. The CDR3 totals 16 residues. The V and J ends lost 7 bases and 1 base respectively, with 19 bases between them. CDR3 DNA sequence: TGTGCCAGCAATGACCCTAGAGGGGAGGGGAACACTGAAGCTTTCTTT. Its protein is CASNDPRGEGNTEAFF.

The gene calls are TRBV28 and TRBJ1-2; 9 nucleotides align to TRBD1. V lost 4 bases and J lost 3; bases outside the gene matches: 6. The CDR3 runs to 15 residues. Germline lookup yields CDR1 MDHEN and CDR2 SYDVKM. CDR3 region: CASSSPGQGHYGYTF. The CDR3 nucleotides are TGTGCCAGCAGTTCACCGGGACAGGGTCACTATGGCTACACCTTC.

The V gene is TRBV7-7, the J gene TRBJ2-5, with a tentative D call TRBD2 (7 bases). The CDR3 is 15 amino acids. Trimming removed 8 bases at V and 4 bases at J, with 20 bases between. Per germline, CDR1 SSHAT and CDR2 FNYEAQ (reference sequence). The CDR3 bases are TGTGCCAGCGGGGCGGGGGCAGGTTTAGGAGAGACCCAGTACTTC. It yields the protein CASGAGAGLGETQYF.

The J gene is TRBJ2-3, the V gene TRBV11-3, with D perhaps matching TRBD1 (5 bases). Germline V gives CDR1 SGHNT, CDR2 YENEEA. V dropped 1 base and J dropped 5 bases, with 10 bases sitting between them. The CDR3 has 14 residues. Here the CDR3 DNA reads TGTGCCAGCAGCTTAGCCAGGGATCAAGATACGCAGTATTTT. It encodes CASSLARDQDTQYF.

J is TRBJ1-2 and V is TRBV4-3; 8 bases fit TRBD1. The CDR3 spans 13 residues. The germline CDR1 and CDR2 sequences are LGHNA and YSLEER. Unmatched junction bases numbered 2, after V lost 0 bases and J lost 8 bases. For the CDR3, the DNA is TGCGCCAGCAGCCAAGAGACAGGGGAAGGCTACACCTTC. It encodes CASSQETGEGYTF.

The rearrangement links TRBV5-1 to TRBJ2-5; D may be TRBD2 (6 bases). Germline V gene sequence: CDR1 SGHRS, CDR2 YFSETQ. Trimming took 4 bases from V and 3 from J, leaving 16 bases between them. There are 15 residues in the CDR3. The chain's CDR3 is CASSRGTRGEETQYF. CDR3 coding DNA: TGCGCCAGCAGCCGCGGGACTCGCGGCGAAGAGACCCAGTACTTC.

V is TRBV5-1 and J is TRBJ2-7; TRBD1 might be the D (5 bases). V was clipped by 0 bases and J by 5 bases, with 6 bases between them. Germline loops: CDR1 SGHRS, CDR2 YFSETQ. CDR3 length: 12 residues. The CDR3 is CASSLDRNEQYF. CDR3 DNA: TGCGCCAGCAGCTTGGACAGGAACGAGCAGTACTTC.

This chain links TRBV18 with TRBJ1-4; 8 nucleotides align to TRBD1. Germline CDR1 and CDR2: KGHSH and LQKENI. Germline trimming cut 3 bases from V and 8 bases from J; bases unmatched to any gene: 5. The CDR3 is made up of 14 amino acids. The CDR3 DNA reads as TGTGCCAGCTCACCGACAGGGACAGGAGAAAAACTGTTTTTT. This sequence encodes CASSPTGTGEKLFF.

This clone was picked up one time. V and J are TRBV7-9 and TRBJ2-2; 7 bases match TRBD2. V trimming: 8 bases; J trimming: 4 bases; junction bases outside the gene matches: 7. This CDR3 has 14 amino acids. Germline CDR1 SEHNR, CDR2 FQNEAQ (reference sequence). The DNA of the CDR3 is TGTGCCAGCGGGCAAGCGGGGTCCACCGGGGAGCTGTTTTTT. Translation: CASGQAGSTGELFF.

This clone was seen just once. V and J are TRBV28 and TRBJ1-3; maybe TRBD1 (6 bases). V was clipped by 6 bases and J by 0 bases, with 12 bases between them. This CDR3 is built from 15 residues. From germline, CDR1 is MDHEN and CDR2 SYDVKM. The CDR3, as DNA: TGTGCCAGCAGCCCTCACAGGGACTCTGGAAACACCATATATTTT. Translation gives CASSPHRDSGNTIYF.

This chain links TRBV7-2 with TRBJ1-2; 7 bases fit TRBD1. Germline CDR1 reads SGHTA; CDR2 reads FQGNSA. Trimming took 1 base from V and 6 from J; bases not matched to a gene: 5. CDR3 length: 14 residues. Written as DNA, the CDR3 is TGTGCCAGCAGCTTAGACAAGGGGGCGGATGGCTACACCTTC. It is translated as CASSLDKGADGYTF.

The chain recombines TRBV5-5 with TRBJ2-3; tentatively, D is TRBD1 (6 bases). The CDR3 has 15 residues. From germline, CDR1 is SGHKS and CDR2 YYEKEE (reference sequence). V lost 4 bases to trimming and J lost 0 bases, with 12 bases between them. The CDR3 is CASSTSGASTDTQYF. In nucleotides, the CDR3 is TGTGCCAGCAGCACCTCAGGGGCGAGCACAGATACGCAGTATTTT.

This chain uses TRBV7-2 with TRBJ2-1; 7 bases line up with TRBD2. The germline gives CDR1 SGHTA, CDR2 FQGNSA. Trimming cost V 1 base and J 4 bases; bases outside gene matches: 4. CDR3 length: 15 residues. This CDR3 reads CASSLVGTTYNEQFF. The CDR3 nucleotides are TGTGCCAGCAGCTTAGTCGGGACTACTTACAATGAGCAGTTCTTC.

The chain joins TRBV18 to TRBJ2-1, with 9 bases matching TRBD1. V shed 3 bases and J 1 base; nucleotides not matched to a gene: 4. Germline V CDR1 and CDR2: KGHSH, LQKENI. The length of the CDR3 is 16 residues. As DNA, the CDR3 is TGTGCCAGCTCACCCACGACAGGGGGATCCTACAATGAGCAGTTCTTC. It is translated as CASSPTTGGSYNEQFF.

The chain uses TRBV10-3 and TRBJ1-3; 8 nucleotides align to TRBD1. Looked up from germline, CDR1 is ENHRY and CDR2 is SYGVKD. V was clipped by 2 bases and J by 4 bases; unmatched bases: 4. The CDR3 contains 15 residues. The CDR3 region is CAISEQGARGNTIYF. CDR3 sequence (DNA): TGTGCCATCAGTGAGCAGGGGGCGCGAGGAAACACCATATATTTT.

Written as DNA, the CDR3 is TGTGCCAGCAGCGCCGGACAGGGAAGCTCCTACGAGCAGTACTTC. Its translation: CASSAGQGSSYEQYF. This rearrangement joins TRBV9 to TRBJ2-7; 8 bases match TRBD1. This CDR3 is built from 15 residues. V gave up 3 bases and J gave up 0 bases; unmatched junction bases: 5. Germline values: CDR1 SGDLS, CDR2 YYNGEE.

The rearrangement joins TRBV7-6 to TRBJ2-1; tentative D call: TRBD1 (5 bases). This CDR3 has 16 residues. Germline V CDR1 and CDR2: SGHVS, FNYEAQ. The V and J ends lost 0 bases and 8 bases respectively, with 17 bases between them. DNA of the CDR3: TGTGCCAGCAGCTTAGCTAGTCAGGGTCAAGGCGATGAGCAGTTCTTC. This codes for CASSLASQGQGDEQFF.

The chain carries TRBV25-1 and TRBJ1-6; TRBD1 aligns across 11 bases. The CDR3 loop spans 15 amino acids. The trim removed 7 bases at V and 3 bases at J, leaving 2 bases unmatched. CDR1 and CDR2 from the germline V gene are MGHDK and SYGVNS. CDR3 in amino acids: CASTGTGGYNSPLHF. The CDR3 bases are TGTGCCAGCACCGGGACAGGGGGCTATAATTCACCCCTCCACTTT.

In this sample, this clone turned up a few times. The gene calls are TRBV4-2 and TRBJ1-2; TRBD1 matches at 9 bases. Germline loops: CDR1 LGHNA, CDR2 YNFKEQ. Unmatched junction bases numbered 9, after V lost 0 bases and J lost 4 bases. The CDR3 runs to 17 residues. For the CDR3, the DNA is TGTGCCAGCAGCCAAGACGTAACAACAGGGGGCACCTATGGCTACACCTTC. It specifies CASSQDVTTGGTYGYTF.

This rearrangement joins TRBV2 to TRBJ1-2; TRBD1 matches 10 bases. Germline V gene lookup returns CDR1 SNHLY and CDR2 FYNNEI. The CDR3 sequence is 13 residues long. With V trimmed by 6 bases and J by 8 bases, 6 bases remained unmatched. The CDR3 DNA is TGTGCCAGCAGCAGACAGGGGGCGACAGGCTACACCTTC. Protein: CASSRQGATGYTF. Combining the CDR3 with reference TRBV2 and TRBJ1-2 gives the whole variable domain EPEVTQTPSHQVTQMGQEVILRCVPISNHLYFYWYRQILGQKVEFLVSFYNNEISEKSEIFDDQFSVERPDGSNFTLKIRSTKLEDSAMYFCASSRQGATGYTFGSGTRLTVV.

The V call is TRBV5-4, the J call TRBJ1-4; TRBD1 agrees at 12 bases. CDR1 SGHNT and CDR2 YYREEE come from the germline V gene (reference sequence). J lost 8 bases, V lost 3 bases, and 8 bases had no gene match. The CDR3 is 16 residues long. The CDR3 protein is CASSSRDRGRGEKLFF. In nucleotides, the CDR3 is TGTGCCAGCAGCTCCCGGGACAGGGGGCGCGGGGAAAAACTGTTTTTT. Filled out from reference TRBV5-4 and TRBJ1-4, the complete variable domain reads ETGVTQSPTHLIKTRGQQVTLRCSSQSGHNTVSWYQQALGQGPQFIFQYYREEENGRGNFPPRFSGLQFPNYSSELNVNALELDDSALYLCASSSRDRGRGEKLFFGSGTQLSVL.

This clone was counted once. This chain joins TRBV5-5 and TRBJ2-7, with TRBD2 matching 12 bases. V lost 4 bases to trimming and J lost 0 bases; unmatched junction nucleotides: 5. The germline V gene has CDR1 SGHKS and CDR2 YYEKEE (reference sequence). The CDR3 runs to 16 residues. The DNA of the CDR3 is TGTGCCAGCAGCCGGACTAGCGGGAAATCCTCCTACGAGCAGTACTTC. Protein sequence: CASSRTSGKSSYEQYF.

The V and J genes are TRBV9 and TRBJ2-2, with 7 positions matching TRBD1. V lost 3 bases to trimming and J lost 9 bases; unmatched junction nucleotides: 5. This CDR3 is built from 13 residues. Germline V gives CDR1 SGDLS, CDR2 YYNGEE. The CDR3 loop reads CASSGKGAWELFF. In DNA, the CDR3 is TGTGCCAGCAGCGGGAAGGGGGCCTGGGAGCTGTTTTTT.

The chain is built from TRBV7-9 and TRBJ2-2; TRBD1 matches 7 bases. Germline CDR1 SEHNR, CDR2 FQNEAQ (reference sequence). CDR3 size: 15 residues. V lost 5 bases to trimming and J lost 5 bases; unmatched junction nucleotides: 8. CDR3 bases: TGTGCCAGCAGCGCGACAGGGACCAAGACCGGGGAGCTGTTTTTT. Protein sequence: CASSATGTKTGELFF.

The chain joins TRBV18 to TRBJ1-3; D gene unclear. Trimming stripped 6 bases from V and 0 bases from J, with 9 bases between. The V gene's germline CDR1 is KGHSH and CDR2 LQKENI. The CDR3 sequence is 14 residues long. CDR3 nucleotides: TGTGCCAGCTCCCCAACATCCTCTGGAAACACCATATATTTT. This codes for CASSPTSSGNTIYF.